Reported below is one TCR beta chain. Its antigen is unknown. Assay used: immunoSEQ multiplex PCR; TCRdb lists only in-frame clones, some missing. The sample lists approximately 97,000 clones; under 90% were seen once. This CDR3 contains 18 residues. V lost 5 bases and J lost 0, with 17 bases in between. Germline V CDR1 and CDR2: SGHVS, FNYEAQ. The data belong to a study of radiotherapy plus CTLA-4 blockade in lung cancer. General observations from the study: Following radiotherapy plus ipilimumab, tumor-derived TCR clones expanded in the blood.

This material consisted of peripheral blood, taken from a patient treated with radiotherapy plus ipilimumab. This rearrangement joins TRBV7-6 to TRBJ2-6; possible D gene TRBD2, 7 bases. This receptor was taken from a human donor with non-small cell lung cancer who had stable disease on radiotherapy plus ipilimumab. The CDR3 loop reads CASSPRGGGSSGANVLTF. CDR3 in DNA: TGTGCCAGCAGCCCCCGCGGGGGCGGCTCCTCTGGGGCCAACGTCCTGACTTTC.